The present T cell receptor (beta chain) was sequenced within a study of blood T cells in healthy people across ages. General study findings and limits: A roughly linear age-dependent decrease characterized TCR beta diversity per million T cells. Estimated diversity, derived from one million T cells, was regarded as an underestimate.

Around 9.5 milliliters of peripheral blood were drawn from each donor. Note on this clonotype: Its antigen is currently unknown.

Combining a sample-barcoded 5' primer with a J-beta primer mix, a second PCR ran for roughly 6 to 12 cycles. TCRdb reprocessed the 5' RACE reads via MiXCR and lists one record per CDR3 protein. The data contain about 800,000 distinct CDR3 sequences, roughly 64% of them seen just once; the ten biggest clones take up about 20%. The sample consisted of blood. The source of this sequence is a young man in good health.

The CDR3 here is CASSRPGTSGSNEQYF. CDR3 bases: TGTGCCAGCAGCCGACCCGGGACTAGCGGTAGCAATGAGCAGTACTTC. The chain has TRBV7-9 and TRBJ2-1; TRBD2 agrees at 11 bases. The J call may be incorrect, as the DNA end agrees better with TRBJ2-7. Per germline, CDR1 SEHNR and CDR2 FQNEAQ (reference sequence). This CDR3 spans 16 amino acids.